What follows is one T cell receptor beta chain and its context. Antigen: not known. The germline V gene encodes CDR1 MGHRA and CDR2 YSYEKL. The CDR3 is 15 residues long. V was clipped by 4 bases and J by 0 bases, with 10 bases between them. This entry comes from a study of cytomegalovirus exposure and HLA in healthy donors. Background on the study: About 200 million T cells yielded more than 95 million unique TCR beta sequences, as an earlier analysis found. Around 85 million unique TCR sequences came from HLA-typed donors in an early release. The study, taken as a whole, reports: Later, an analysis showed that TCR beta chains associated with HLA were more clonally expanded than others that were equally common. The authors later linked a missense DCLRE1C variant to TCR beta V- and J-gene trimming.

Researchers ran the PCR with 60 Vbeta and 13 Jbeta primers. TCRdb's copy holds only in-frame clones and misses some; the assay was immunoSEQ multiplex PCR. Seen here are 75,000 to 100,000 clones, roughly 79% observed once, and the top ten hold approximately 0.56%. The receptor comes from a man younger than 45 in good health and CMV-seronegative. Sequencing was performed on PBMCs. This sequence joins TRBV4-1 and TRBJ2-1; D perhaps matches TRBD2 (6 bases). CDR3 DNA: TGCGCCAGCAGCCCACGGGGGAGCTCCTACAATGAGCAGTTCTTC. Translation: CASSPRGSSYNEQFF.